This T cell receptor beta chain was observed in a study of blood T cells in healthy people across ages. V dropped 0 bases and J dropped 4 bases, with 16 bases sitting between them. Germline-derived CDR1 and CDR2 are SGHRS and YFSETQ. The CDR3 is 16 residues long. This clonotype occurred a few times. Using a J-beta primer mix together with a sample-barcoded 5' primer, a second PCR was run for roughly 6 to 12 cycles. TCRdb re-analysed the 5' RACE reads in MiXCR, keeping a single row per CDR3 protein. The data show approximately 800,000 distinct CDR3 sequences, roughly 53% seen once. This chain links TRBV5-1 with TRBJ1-2; TRBD1 is a possible D gene (6 bases). Input material: blood. This receptor was taken from a man aged 80 or over in good health. CDR3 bases: TGCGCCAGCAGCTTGGCCGGGACAACTTCTTTCTATGGCTACACCTTC. This encodes CASSLAGTTSFYGYTF.